The following is a T cell receptor (beta chain) sequence with its context. With 10 bases clipped from V and 7 bases from J, the junction kept 8 bases outside the gene matches. The CDR3 length is 13 residues. Per the germline V gene, CDR1 is MNHEY and CDR2 is SVGAGI. The data are from a study of blood T cell repertoires in COVID-19. Study-level background: In each case, the material was cDNA or gDNA derived from T cells, B-cell-depleted T cells, or PBMCs.

How the authors handled the data: Estimates of nucleated cell counts were drawn from the amplification of reference gene primers. Repertoires were generated with immunoSEQ multiplex PCR, while TCRdb's copy carries only in-frame clones and drops some. D and trimming were read from the DNA, whereas the V and J calls and clone size are those reported in that table. The sample yields 150,000 to 200,000 clones, around 88% seen once. This receptor was identified in a woman aged 25 to 39 with acute or convalescent COVID-19. Sequenced material: peripheral blood. The rearrangement uses TRBV6-5 and TRBJ1-3, with TRBD1 matching over 9 bases. The CDR3 coding sequence is TGTGCCACCTCCGGGACAGGGAGGAACACCATATATTTT. Protein sequence: CATSGTGRNTIYF.